A single sample gave rise to the 8 T cell receptor beta chains below, sequenced in a study of Ad26.COV2.S vaccination and SARS-CoV-2 variants. Profiled with immunoSEQ multiplex PCR; TCRdb holds only in-frame clones, not every one. The sample lists some 180,000 clones; around 88% were seen once. This specimen consisted of peripheral blood, obtained after recovery from COVID-19. The receptors here all came from a human donor who had recovered from COVID-19.

The rearrangement links TRBV7-8 to TRBJ2-7, with 8 bases that match TRBD1. CDR1 SGHVS and CDR2 FQNEAQ come from the germline V gene. The CDR3 has 13 residues. The V and J ends lost 1 base and 6 bases, in that order; junction bases with no gene match: 2. In DNA form, the CDR3 reads TGTGCCAGCAGCTTAGGGACAGGGATCGAGCAGTACTTC. Translation: CASSLGTGIEQYF.

This chain uses TRBV5-4 with TRBJ2-3; no clear D gene. Germline values: CDR1 SGHNT, CDR2 YYREEE (reference sequence). The CDR3 runs to 12 residues. V lost 9 bases to trimming and J lost 0 bases, with 8 bases between them. CDR3 region: CATTDSTDTQYF. The DNA of the CDR3 is TGTGCCACTACCGACAGCACAGATACGCAGTATTTT.

This chain joins TRBV3-1 (or the pseudogene TRBV3-2) and TRBJ2-1; TRBD2 is a possible D gene (6 bases). The length of the CDR3 is 13 residues. Germline values: CDR1 LGHDT, CDR2 YNNKEL (reference sequence). V lost 4 bases and J lost 5, with 9 bases in between. CDR3 amino acids: CASSRDFNNEQFF. CDR3 DNA: TGTGCCAGCAGCCGGGACTTTAACAATGAGCAGTTCTTC.

The chain carries TRBV19 and TRBJ1-3; the match to TRBD1 covers 7 bases. CDR1 LNHDA and CDR2 SQIVND come from the germline V gene (reference sequence). V was pared by 7 bases and J by 1 base, with 25 bases of the junction left unmatched. The CDR3 length is 21 residues. In DNA, the CDR3 is TGTGCCAGTACCCAGGGACCGGACAGGAATACCCTATTATTATCTGGAAACACCATATATTTT. Its protein is CASTQGPDRNTLLLSGNTIYF.

This chain connects TRBV9 to TRBJ2-1; D may correspond to TRBD1 or TRBD2 (5 bases each). Germline-derived CDR1 and CDR2 are SGDLS and YYNGEE. This CDR3 has 10 residues. V lost 3 bases to trimming and J lost 13 bases, with 8 bases between them. The CDR3 DNA sequence: TGTGCCAGCAGCGGTAGGGACCAGTTCTTC. Residues: CASSGRDQFF.

The chain uses TRBV30 and TRBJ2-7, with TRBD1 matching 8 bases. The J segment lost 4 bases and the V segment lost 2 bases, leaving 1 base of the junction unmatched. The CDR3 length is 12 residues. Germline assignment: CDR1 GTSNPN and CDR2 SVGIG (reference sequence). Written as DNA, the CDR3 is TGTGCCTGGAGTCGGACAGGGTACGAGCAGTACTTC. Translation: CAWSRTGYEQYF.

The chain is built from TRBV5-1 and TRBJ1-3; D not resolved. Trimming took off 3 bases at V and 0 bases at J, with 7 bases between the two ends. The CDR3 runs 14 residues. Germline loops: CDR1 SGHRS, CDR2 YFSETQ. CDR3 sequence: CASSSTVSGNTIYF. CDR3 nucleotides: TGCGCCAGCAGCTCAACGGTCTCTGGAAACACCATATATTTT.

The chain joins TRBV6-1 to TRBJ1-1; possibly TRBD1 for D (6 bases). Per germline, CDR1 MNHNS and CDR2 SASEGT. Trimming removed 8 bases at V and 1 base at J, with 17 bases between. The length of the CDR3 is 15 residues. CDR3 DNA: TGTGCCAGCGGGGGGATGGGGGCGGCGAACACTGAAGCTTTCTTT. As protein: CASGGMGAANTEAFF.